This T cell receptor (beta chain) was identified in a study of memory CD4+ T cells and cytomegalovirus serostatus. The assay was immunoSEQ multiplex PCR, and TCRdb's table has in-frame clones only and misses some. The sample has about 50,000 clones; around 80% are singletons. Trimming took off 1 base at V and 0 bases at J, with 15 bases between the two ends. CDR1 and CDR2 from the germline V gene are SGHDT and YYEEEE. CDR3 length equals 17 residues. Single viable CD3+CD4+CD8-CD45RO+ cells were sorted as the memory CD4+ T cells. Source material: memory CD4+ T cells from blood. This TCR was sampled from an adult in good health and CMV-seronegative. The rearrangement uses TRBV5-6 and TRBJ2-3, with D possibly TRBD1 on 5 matching bases. In DNA, the CDR3 is TGTGCCAGCAGCTTGAGAGTAAGGGGCACTAGCACAGATACGCAGTATTTT. It yields the protein CASSLRVRGTSTDTQYF.